The 3 T cell receptor beta chains given below trace back to one sample, sequenced in a study of cytomegalovirus exposure and HLA in healthy donors. Clones were read by immunoSEQ multiplex PCR, and TCRdb kept only the in-frame ones, dropping some. The top ten hold about 7.8% of the sample, which has 40,000 to 60,000 clones, around 94% seen once. Sequences were obtained from PBMCs. All receptors come from a woman between 18 and 30 years old in good health and CMV-seropositive.

The V and J genes are TRBV18 and TRBJ1-3, with D hard to call. CDR3 length: 15 amino acids. Germline assignment: CDR1 KGHSH and CDR2 LQKENI. Trimming stripped 2 bases from V and 7 bases from J, with 15 bases between. The CDR3 DNA is TGTGCCAGCTCACCAGAGGCAGCAGTGAGGAACACCATATATTTT. It translates to CASSPEAAVRNTIYF.

This chain connects TRBV15 to TRBJ2-6; D may be TRBD1 (6 bases). CDR1 and CDR2 (germline): LNHNV, YYDKDF (reference sequence). V lost 0 bases and J 1 base, leaving 7 bases between the germline ends. The CDR3 is 16 residues long. The CDR3: CATSRDRGSGANVLTF. As DNA, the CDR3 is TGTGCCACCAGCAGAGATAGGGGGTCTGGGGCCAACGTCCTGACTTTC.

V usage is TRBV27 and J usage is TRBJ1-2; a weak D match, TRBD1 (5 bases). Germline V gene sequence: CDR1 MNHEY, CDR2 SMNVEV (reference sequence). V was clipped by 3 bases and J by 4 bases, with 12 bases between them. CDR3 length: 14 amino acids. Written as DNA, the CDR3 is TGTGCCAGCAGTTTTGTGGGGGGGGGCTATGGCTACACCTTC. It yields the protein CASSFVGGGYGYTF.